One sample yielded the 25 T cell receptor beta chains listed below, sequenced in a study of blood T cell repertoires in COVID-19. Libraries were prepared by immunoSEQ multiplex PCR; TCRdb keeps only in-frame clonotypes and omits some of them. The sample lists around 250,000 clones; under 90% were seen once. Sequences were obtained from peripheral blood. These receptors were taken from a human donor in a cohort sampled during active COVID-19.

The CDR3 bases are TGTGCCAGCAGCCAAGGGGTTCAGCCCCAGCATTTT. Its protein is CASSQGVQPQHF. V gene TRBV5-6 combines with J gene TRBJ1-5; tentatively, D is TRBD1 (5 bases). V lost 4 bases to trimming and J lost 6 bases, with 8 bases between them. There are 12 residues in the CDR3. Germline CDR1 and CDR2: SGHDT and YYEEEE.

J is TRBJ2-1 and V is TRBV9, with 13 positions matching TRBD2. Germline lookup yields CDR1 SGDLS and CDR2 YYNGEE. V lost 4 bases to trimming and J lost 9 bases; unmatched junction nucleotides: 10. This CDR3 contains 16 residues. For the CDR3, the DNA is TGTGCCAGCAGCCCACGGACTAGCGGGAGTGTGAGTGAGCAGTTCTTC. Its translation is CASSPRTSGSVSEQFF.

This chain's CDR3 is CASRTGTGNTGELFF. The CDR3 region has the DNA TGCGCCAGCAGGACCGGGACAGGGAACACCGGGGAGCTGTTTTTT. The chain couples TRBV5-1 to TRBJ2-2, with 8 positions matching TRBD1. The CDR3 length is 15 residues. The V gene end was trimmed by 5 bases and the J gene end by 1 base; junction bases not matched to a gene: 4. CDR1 is SGHRS and CDR2 is YFSETQ in the germline V gene.

This chain links TRBV21-1 with TRBJ2-5; the table's D call of TRBD2 was not tested on the DNA. TRBV21-1 is shown as a pseudogene. The length of the CDR3 is 15 residues. The CDR3 loop is CASSLLAGGQKTQYF. CDR3 nucleotides: TGTGCCAGCAGCCTTCTAGCGGGGGGGCAAAAGACCCAGTACTTC.

The J gene is TRBJ2-1, the V gene TRBV19; weak D call: TRBD2 (7 bases). The CDR3 covers 16 residues. Trimming took 5 bases from V and 6 from J, leaving 20 bases between them. In germline, CDR1 is LNHDA, CDR2 SQIVND (reference sequence). CDR3 sequence (DNA): TGTGCCAGTAGTGCCTTCTCGGGGAGGGGGTTCAATGAGCAGTTCTTC. It translates to CASSAFSGRGFNEQFF.

The V and J genes are TRBV18 and TRBJ2-7; D may be TRBD2 (6 bases). The CDR3 totals 13 residues. V was cut by 4 bases and J by 6 bases, with 13 bases left in between. CDR1 is KGHSH, CDR2 LQKENI, per germline. The CDR3 loop reads CASSQALEGEQYF. The CDR3, as DNA: TGTGCCAGCTCACAAGCGTTGGAGGGCGAGCAGTACTTC.

The chain is built from TRBV28 and TRBJ2-7, with 7 bases matching TRBD2. The CDR3 has 13 residues. After removal of 2 bases from V and 11 bases from J, the junction contained 9 bases not matched to a gene. Germline loops: CDR1 MDHEN, CDR2 SYDVKM. DNA of the CDR3: TGTGCCAGCAGTTTAGGGACTACCAAAGGGGAGTACTTC. Its protein product is CASSLGTTKGEYF.

The chain is built from TRBV4-2 and TRBJ2-7; the match to TRBD2 covers 10 bases. Germline values: CDR1 LGHNA, CDR2 YNFKEQ. CDR3 length equals 15 residues. V was clipped by 4 bases and J by 4 bases; unmatched bases: 7. Written as DNA, the CDR3 is TGTGCCAGCAGCCTGTCCGGGACTAGCGATTACGAGCAGTACTTC. It yields the protein CASSLSGTSDYEQYF.

As concerns this clone: Other DNA sequences in the same sample also yield this CDR3. The chain joins TRBV5-1 to TRBJ2-7, with 7 bases identical to TRBD1. CDR1 is SGHRS and CDR2 is YFSETQ in the germline V gene. V trimming: 0 bases; J trimming: 3 bases; junction bases outside the gene matches: 3. This CDR3 is built from 14 residues. This CDR3 is CASSLAGDSYEQYF. In DNA, the CDR3 is TGCGCCAGCAGCTTGGCCGGGGACAGCTACGAGCAGTACTTC.

This chain joins TRBV5-6 and TRBJ2-4; possible D gene TRBD2, 6 bases. V was shortened by 4 bases and J by 1 base, with 15 bases between the two germline ends. The CDR3 is made up of 16 amino acids. CDR1 is SGHDT, CDR2 YYEEEE, per germline. The chain's CDR3 is CASSRPLAGAKNIQYF. The CDR3 coding sequence is TGTGCCAGCAGCCGACCTCTTGCGGGGGCCAAAAACATTCAGTACTTC.

V and J are TRBV24-1 and TRBJ2-2; 8 nucleotides agree with TRBD2. Unmatched junction bases numbered 9, after V lost 4 bases and J lost 3 bases. There are 17 residues in the CDR3. CDR1 is KGHDR, CDR2 SFDVKD, per germline. Written as DNA, the CDR3 is TGTGCCACCAGTGACCACGGGAGGGGTGGGGACACCGGGGAGCTGTTTTTT. It encodes CATSDHGRGGDTGELFF.

The CDR3 DNA sequence: TGTGCCAGTAGTATGAGCGGCGGGAGCCCTGCCCAATATTCACCCCTCCACTTT. It translates to CASSMSGGSPAQYSPLHF. V is TRBV19 and J is TRBJ1-6; D remains ambiguous. This CDR3 is built from 18 residues. The germline CDR1 and CDR2 sequences are LNHDA and SQIVND (reference sequence). The V gene lost 3 bases and the J gene lost 8 bases, with 23 bases spanning the gap.

The chain joins TRBV3-1 (or the pseudogene TRBV3-2) to TRBJ1-2; 10 nucleotides agree with TRBD1. With V trimmed by 4 bases and J by 2 bases, 4 bases remained unmatched. The CDR3 has 15 residues. In germline, CDR1 is LGHDT, CDR2 YNNKEL (reference sequence). As DNA, the CDR3 is TGTGCCAGCAGCCTTGGACAGGGGGTAAACTATGGCTACACCTTC. It yields the protein CASSLGQGVNYGYTF.

The chain is built from TRBV7-9 and TRBJ2-7, with 9 bases fitting TRBD2. CDR1 is SEHNR, CDR2 FQNEAQ, per germline (reference sequence). This CDR3 spans 14 amino acids. J was trimmed by 7 bases and V by 3 bases; bases with no gene match: 7. DNA for the CDR3: TGTGCCAGCAGCTTGGGACTAGCTGGTGAGGAGCAGTACTTC. As protein: CASSLGLAGEEQYF.

On this clone: The junction departs from germline at one end; a sequencing error may be responsible. The rearrangement links TRBV7-8 to TRBJ1-3; 8 bases are a match to TRBD1. Germline CDR1 SGHVS, CDR2 FQNEAQ. The CDR3 covers 13 residues. As DNA, the CDR3 is TGTGCCAGCAGCCGGGGGGGTATTAGGGACAGGTTCTTT. This encodes CASSRGGIRDRFF.

The chain uses TRBV5-4 and TRBJ1-2; 8 bases agree with TRBD1. V was pared by 6 bases and J by 3 bases, with 4 bases of the junction left unmatched. The germline V gene encodes CDR1 SGHNT and CDR2 YYREEE (reference sequence). CDR3 length equals 13 residues. The CDR3 sequence is CASTDRGYYGYTF. The CDR3 nucleotides read TGTGCCAGCACCGACAGGGGCTACTATGGCTACACCTTC.

The gene calls are TRBV5-6 and TRBJ2-7, with 7 bases lining up with TRBD1. V shed 4 bases and J 3 bases; nucleotides not matched to a gene: 10. This CDR3 spans 15 amino acids. Per the germline V gene, CDR1 is SGHDT and CDR2 is YYEEEE. The CDR3 region is CASSAGQAHYYEQYF. The CDR3 nucleotides are TGTGCCAGCAGCGCCGGACAGGCCCATTACTACGAGCAGTACTTC.

The chain joins TRBV6-1 to TRBJ2-3; D remains ambiguous. The V end was cut by 3 bases, the J end by 4 bases, with 11 bases between. The length of the CDR3 is 14 residues. Germline loops: CDR1 MNHNS, CDR2 SASEGT. CDR3 residues: CASSDWVEPDTQYF. CDR3 bases: TGTGCCAGCAGTGATTGGGTGGAGCCAGATACGCAGTATTTT.

This clone appeared a few times. The rearrangement joins TRBV11-2 to TRBJ1-3; maybe TRBD1 (6 bases). With 4 bases removed from V and 4 bases from J, the gap between germline ends came to 14 bases. The CDR3 has 15 residues. Looked up from germline, CDR1 is SGHAT and CDR2 is FQNNGV. The CDR3 sequence is CASSSGTIKGNTIYF. The DNA for the CDR3 is TGTGCCAGCAGCTCGGGGACAATCAAGGGAAACACCATATATTTT.

This chain links TRBV25-1 with TRBJ2-5; the D gene is possibly TRBD2 (5 bases). The germline V and J ends were trimmed by 1 base and 4 bases, with 19 bases remaining between them. CDR3 length equals 17 residues. Germline loops: CDR1 MGHDK, CDR2 SYGVNS. The CDR3 nucleotides read TGTGCCAGCAGTGAATTAGGTTACGGGCTAGCCGGAGAGACCCAGTACTTC. As protein: CASSELGYGLAGETQYF.

This sequence joins TRBV5-1 and TRBJ1-5, with D uncertain. The CDR3 consists of 13 residues. V was trimmed by 1 base and J by 1 base, leaving 3 bases between them. Germline CDR1 and CDR2: SGHRS and YFSETQ. This chain's CDR3 is CASSLSSNQPQHF. The CDR3 nucleotides are TGCGCCAGCAGCTTGAGCAGCAATCAGCCCCAGCATTTT.

The genes are TRBV28 and TRBJ2-1; no firm D call. The germline V gene has CDR1 MDHEN and CDR2 SYDVKM. This CDR3 contains 13 residues. Trimming removed 6 bases from V and 8 bases from J, with 14 bases in between. CDR3 nucleotide sequence: TGTGCCAGCAGCCTTAGAGATTTCTATGAGCAGTTCTTC. It yields the protein CASSLRDFYEQFF.

V and J are TRBV7-2 and TRBJ2-7; the D gene is possibly TRBD1 (6 bases). The CDR3 runs to 14 residues. Deletions cut 0 bases from V and 5 bases from J, with 11 bases between. Germline lookup yields CDR1 SGHTA and CDR2 FQGNSA. The CDR3 nucleotides are TGTGCCAGCAGCTTAGCGCCGTCAGGGGACGAGCAGTACTTC. It yields the protein CASSLAPSGDEQYF.

The genes are TRBV5-1 and TRBJ2-2; 7 bases fit TRBD1. V gave up 0 bases and J gave up 0 bases; unmatched junction bases: 2. The germline V gene encodes CDR1 SGHRS and CDR2 YFSETQ. This CDR3 has 16 amino acids. CDR3 residues: CASSLGDRTNTGELFF. CDR3 coding DNA: TGCGCCAGCAGCTTGGGGGACAGAACGAACACCGGGGAGCTGTTTTTT.

The V and J genes are TRBV28 and TRBJ2-6, with D tentatively TRBD2 (6 bases). Trimming took 6 bases from V and 0 from J, leaving 15 bases between them. The CDR3 loop spans 17 amino acids. Germline V gene data show CDR1 as MDHEN and CDR2 as SYDVKM. The DNA of the CDR3 is TGTGCCAGCAGCGGGTTAGGGGACTTCTCTGGGGCCAACGTCCTGACTTTC. Residues: CASSGLGDFSGANVLTF.